Sequencing of this T cell receptor beta chain was carried out in a study of breast tumors, draining lymph nodes, adjacent tissues. General study findings and limits: Tumor and nontumor repertoires were significantly more similar in luminal-like than in basal-like breast cancer.

One entry per CDR3 protein results from TCRdb running MiXCR on the multiplex PCR reads. The sample lists around 130,000 distinct CDR3 sequences, approximately 21% seen once, with 2% to 2.5% in the top ten. The table lists this clonotype with many counts. The antigen remains unidentified. Axillary draining lymph nodes of breast cancer patients supplied the node samples. J was trimmed by 4 bases and V by 2 bases; bases with no gene match: 12. The CDR3 contains 17 residues. Germline V lookup: CDR1 LGHDT, CDR2 YNNKEL (reference sequence). The receptor's source is a female donor with breast cancer. Some clones in this sample may be carry-over from other donors' samples. This sequence joins TRBV3-1 and TRBJ2-7, with 9 bases that match TRBD2. The sequenced material came from axillary lymph node tissue. DNA for the CDR3: TGTGCCAGCAGCCAACCCTACGGAGGACTAGCGAAATACGAGCAGTACTTC. Its protein is CASSQPYGGLAKYEQYF.